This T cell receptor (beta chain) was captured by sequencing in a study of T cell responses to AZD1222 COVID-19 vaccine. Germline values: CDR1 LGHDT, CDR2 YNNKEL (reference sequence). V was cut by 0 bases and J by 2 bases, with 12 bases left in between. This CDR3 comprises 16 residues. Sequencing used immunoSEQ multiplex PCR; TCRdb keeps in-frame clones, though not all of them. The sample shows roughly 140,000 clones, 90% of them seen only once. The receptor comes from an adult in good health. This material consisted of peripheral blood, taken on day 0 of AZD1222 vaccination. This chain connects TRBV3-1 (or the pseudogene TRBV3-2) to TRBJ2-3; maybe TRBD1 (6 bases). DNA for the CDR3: TGTGCCAGCAGCCAAGATAATAGGGGGTACACAGATACGCAGTATTTT. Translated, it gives CASSQDNRGYTDTQYF.